A single sample is the source of the 18 T cell receptor beta chains below, sequenced in a study of cytomegalovirus exposure and HLA in healthy donors. Vbeta (60) and Jbeta (13) primers were used in the PCR. TCRdb's copy holds only in-frame clones and misses some; the assay was immunoSEQ multiplex PCR. The table shows under 200,000 clones, with about 59% occurring only once. The sequenced material came from PBMCs. The receptors shown here come from a man aged 35 to 55 in good health and CMV-seronegative.

The chain combines TRBV7-9 with TRBJ2-5, with 8 bases lining up with TRBD2. This CDR3 region has 14 residues. Germline CDR1 is SEHNR and CDR2 is FQNEAQ (reference sequence). Trimming removed 4 bases from V and 1 base from J; junction bases left unmatched: 2. CDR3 protein: CASSYLAGQETQYF. In DNA form, the CDR3 reads TGTGCCAGCAGCTACCTAGCGGGCCAAGAGACCCAGTACTTC.

The chain employs TRBV19 and TRBJ1-1; D is ambiguous. Germline V gene data show CDR1 as LNHDA and CDR2 as SQIVND (reference sequence). V shed 2 bases and J shed 4 bases, with 8 bases lying between them. This CDR3 has 13 amino acids. The CDR3 sequence is CASSIFGGTEAFF. CDR3 in DNA: TGTGCCAGTAGTATATTCGGAGGCACTGAAGCTTTCTTT.

This clone came up a few times. The V gene is TRBV4-2, the J gene TRBJ2-5, with D tentatively TRBD2 (6 bases). The germline V and J ends were trimmed by 0 bases and 4 bases, with 12 bases remaining between them. The CDR3 has 15 amino acids. The germline gives CDR1 LGHNA, CDR2 YNFKEQ. The CDR3 here is CASSQETSTVETQYF. CDR3 bases: TGTGCCAGCAGCCAAGAAACTAGCACGGTAGAGACCCAGTACTTC.

The J gene is TRBJ2-5, the V gene TRBV2; no reliable D call. Trimming pared 7 bases from V and 1 base from J, leaving 4 bases between. Per the germline V gene, CDR1 is SNHLY and CDR2 is FYNNEI. The CDR3 sequence is 11 residues long. The CDR3 loop is CASTSQETQYF. CDR3 nucleotide sequence: TGTGCCAGCACTAGCCAAGAGACCCAGTACTTC.

This chain joins TRBV6-1 and TRBJ2-5; no clear D gene. With 2 bases removed from V and 2 bases from J, the gap between germline ends came to 9 bases. CDR1 and CDR2 (germline): MNHNS, SASEGT. The CDR3 contains 14 residues. The CDR3 nucleotides are TGTGCCAGCAGTGAAAATAGAATGCAAGAGACCCAGTACTTC. This gives the protein CASSENRMQETQYF.

The chain's CDR3 is CASSPSGGRRDEQYF. In nucleotides, the CDR3 is TGTGCCAGCTCACCCTCTGGGGGCCGCCGGGATGAGCAGTACTTC. V is TRBV18 and J is TRBJ2-7; maybe TRBD1 (6 bases). V gave up 3 bases and J gave up 7 bases, with 19 bases separating them. The CDR3 extends over 15 amino acids. CDR1 is KGHSH and CDR2 is LQKENI in the germline V gene.

This chain connects TRBV19 to TRBJ2-5; D uncertain. Trimming removed 0 bases at V and 4 bases at J, with 9 bases between. Germline lookup yields CDR1 LNHDA and CDR2 SQIVND (reference sequence). The CDR3 is made up of 14 amino acids. This chain's CDR3 is CASSIEGLGETQYF. The CDR3 bases are TGTGCCAGTAGTATAGAGGGCCTGGGAGAGACCCAGTACTTC.

This clone showed up just a few times. The chain uses TRBV5-6 and TRBJ1-1, with D possibly matching TRBD1 (5 bases). The V gene lost 4 bases and the J gene lost 0 bases, with 10 bases spanning the gap. The CDR3 covers 14 residues. In germline, CDR1 is SGHDT, CDR2 YYEEEE. The CDR3: CASSTDSLNTEAFF. The CDR3 DNA follows: TGTGCCAGCAGCACAGACAGCTTGAACACTGAAGCTTTCTTT.

There are a few counts of this clone. The chain uses TRBV29-1 and TRBJ2-7; TRBD1 might be the D (6 bases). The ends were cut back, 7 bases at V and 6 bases at J, with 19 bases in the middle. CDR1 and CDR2 from the germline V gene are SQVTM and ANQGSEA. The CDR3 totals 13 residues. The CDR3 nucleotides read TGCAGCGCCCTACAGGGCCAACCTGGCGAGCAGTACTTC. This gives the protein CSALQGQPGEQYF.

This sequence joins TRBV4-1 and TRBJ2-1; 10 positions agree with TRBD2. The CDR3 extends over 12 amino acids. Germline CDR1 and CDR2: MGHRA and YSYEKL. J gave up 15 bases and V 3 bases, and 5 bases lay outside the gene matches. The CDR3 DNA is TGCGCCAGCAGCCAGACCGGGACTAGCGTGTTCTTC. It yields the protein CASSQTGTSVFF.

V and J are TRBV11-1 and TRBJ2-1; the match to TRBD1 covers 7 bases. With 5 bases clipped from V and 5 bases from J, the junction kept 3 bases outside the gene matches. This CDR3 comprises 13 residues. From germline, CDR1 is SGHAT and CDR2 FQDESV (reference sequence). CDR3 in DNA: TGTGCCAGCAGCCTGGACAGGAACAATGAGCAGTTCTTC. Translated: CASSLDRNNEQFF.

This rearrangement joins TRBV11-2 to TRBJ2-7, with 7 bases aligning to TRBD2. The CDR3 consists of 14 residues. Trimming at V came to 1 base and at J to 2 bases, leaving 2 bases not matched to a gene. CDR1 is SGHAT and CDR2 is FQNNGV in the germline V gene. The DNA for the CDR3 is TGTGCCAGCAGCTTAGGGACTAGGACCTACGAGCAGTACTTC. This sequence encodes CASSLGTRTYEQYF.

This chain uses TRBV30 with TRBJ1-2; a possible D gene is TRBD1 (5 bases). The CDR3 is made up of 15 amino acids. The germline V and J ends were trimmed by 1 base and 4 bases, with 16 bases remaining between them. Per the germline V gene, CDR1 is GTSNPN and CDR2 is SVGIG (reference sequence). The CDR3 DNA reads TGTGCCTGGAGTGAGACCAATACAGGCGGCTATGGCTACACCTTC. Amino acids: CAWSETNTGGYGYTF.

The chain joins TRBV28 to TRBJ1-2, with TRBD1 matching over 11 bases. CDR1 and CDR2 (germline): MDHEN, SYDVKM. V lost 3 bases, J lost 8 bases, and 11 bases stayed unmatched. The CDR3 is 16 residues long. The CDR3 nucleotides read TGTGCCAGCAGTTTGCCGGACAGGGGGCGAGCGGGAGGCTACACCTTC. Translation gives CASSLPDRGRAGGYTF.

The chain links TRBV30 to TRBJ2-7; 8 bases line up with TRBD2. Looked up from germline, CDR1 is GTSNPN and CDR2 is SVGIG (reference sequence). The CDR3 runs 15 residues. Germline trimming cut 0 bases from V and 9 bases from J; bases unmatched to any gene: 13. Here the CDR3 DNA reads TGTGCCTGGAGTGTCGCCCCAGCGGGAGTTATAGGGCAGTACTTC. Translating it yields CAWSVAPAGVIGQYF.

This clone occurred once. This sequence joins TRBV14 and TRBJ2-3; 11 bases are a match to TRBD2. V lost 2 bases and J lost 1; bases outside the gene matches: 26. The V gene's germline CDR1 is SGHDN and CDR2 FVKESK. The CDR3 spans 24 residues. CDR3 in amino acids: CASSQMCDFLAGGMGRQCTDTQYF. The CDR3 DNA reads TGTGCCAGCAGCCAAATGTGTGATTTTCTAGCGGGAGGCATGGGAAGACAATGCACAGATACGCAGTATTTT.

The CDR3 DNA follows: TGTGCCAGCTTCAAGGACAGGACTTCCTACGAGCAGTACTTC. Translation gives CASFKDRTSYEQYF. The rearrangement links TRBV2 to TRBJ2-7, with TRBD1 matching over 7 bases. Per germline, CDR1 SNHLY and CDR2 FYNNEI. The CDR3 is made up of 14 amino acids. J lost 1 base, V lost 8 bases, and 8 bases had no gene match.

The chain couples TRBV11-2 to TRBJ2-3; D remains ambiguous. This CDR3 is 16 amino acids long. Germline CDR1 and CDR2: SGHAT and FQNNGV. V was trimmed by 5 bases and J by 6 bases, leaving 21 bases between them. CDR3 in DNA: TGTGCCAGCAGCGTTTTCTTCCCCACCCACTGGGATACGCAGTATTTT. This encodes CASSVFFPTHWDTQYF.